This T cell receptor (beta chain) appears in the sequencing data of a study of blood T cell repertoires in COVID-19. On the study more broadly: Samples came from the United States, Italy and Spain, spanning acute and convalescent COVID-19. The cDNA or gDNA used as material had been derived from T cells, B-cell-depleted T cells, or PBMCs.

Sequencing was performed with immunoSEQ multiplex PCR; in TCRdb, only in-frame clones are kept and a portion is missing. This table holds 90,000 or so clones, 90% found once. J lost 2 bases, V lost 7 bases, and 7 bases had no gene match. The length of the CDR3 is 15 residues. Germline CDR1 MNHNY, CDR2 SVGAGI (reference sequence). This clonotype originated in a woman older than 75 with active or convalescent COVID-19. The J gene is TRBJ2-1, the V gene TRBV6-6, with 8 bases identical to TRBD1. The sequenced sample was peripheral blood. CDR3 region: CASILGTGTYNEQFF. The DNA of the CDR3 is TGTGCCAGCATACTCGGGACAGGCACCTACAATGAGCAGTTCTTC.